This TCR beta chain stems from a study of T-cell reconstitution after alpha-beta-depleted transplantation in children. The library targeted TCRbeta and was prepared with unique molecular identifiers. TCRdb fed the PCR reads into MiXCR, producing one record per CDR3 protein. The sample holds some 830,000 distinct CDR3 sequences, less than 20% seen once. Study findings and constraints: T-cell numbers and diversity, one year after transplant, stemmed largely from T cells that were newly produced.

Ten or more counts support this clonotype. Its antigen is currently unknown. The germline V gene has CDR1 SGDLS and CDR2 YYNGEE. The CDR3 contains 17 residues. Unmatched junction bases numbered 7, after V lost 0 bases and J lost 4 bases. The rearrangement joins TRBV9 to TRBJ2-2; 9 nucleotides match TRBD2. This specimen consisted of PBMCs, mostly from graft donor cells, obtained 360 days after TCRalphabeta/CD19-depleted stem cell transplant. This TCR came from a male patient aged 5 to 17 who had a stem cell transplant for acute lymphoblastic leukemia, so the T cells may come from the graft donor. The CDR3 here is CASSVGGDSGSTGELFF. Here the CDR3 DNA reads TGTGCCAGCAGCGTAGGAGGGGATAGCGGGAGCACCGGGGAGCTGTTTTTT.